This T cell receptor beta chain appears in the sequencing data of a study of blood T cell repertoires in COVID-19. The repertoire was sequenced with immunoSEQ multiplex PCR; TCRdb's copy has only in-frame clones and lacks some. This repertoire shows 130,000 or so clones, 80% to 90% found once; its top ten account for less than 20%. Germline V gene data show CDR1 as MGHRA and CDR2 as YSYEKL. The CDR3 is made up of 18 amino acids. The V and J ends lost 5 bases and 0 bases, in that order; junction bases with no gene match: 10. This chain connects TRBV4-1 to TRBJ1-1, with 12 bases identical to TRBD1. Sequencing was performed on peripheral blood. The source is a middle-aged man with active or convalescent COVID-19. CDR3 in amino acids: CASSKTGTGGAMNTEAFF. The DNA of the CDR3 is TGCGCCAGCAGCAAGACCGGGACAGGGGGCGCCATGAACACTGAAGCTTTCTTT.